This T cell receptor (beta chain) was documented in a study of CD4 T cells in relation to SARS-CoV-2 and coronaviruses. Study-level background: After less than eleven days of antigen culture, PBMC TCR beta CDR3s were sequenced.

This clone was picked up a small number of times. Its matching antigen is unknown. Method: immunoSEQ multiplex PCR; TCRdb's copy keeps in-frame clones and lacks some. Counted here are around 20,000 clones, approximately 75% occurring once; the ten biggest clones make up under 35%. The unexposed donors gave CD4+ T cells in about 2011-2018, prior to COVID-19. CD4+ T cells were isolated from the cells after 10 days of culture. Unexposed-donor CD4+ T cells were probed with SARS-CoV-2 S/N and four cold-coronavirus spikes, cells permitting. Input material: CD4+ T cells from PBMCs, cultured in vitro. The receptor's source is a human donor in good health.

CDR3 coding DNA: TGTGCCAGCAGCTTGACGGTCTACGAGCAGTACTTC. This gives the protein CASSLTVYEQYF. The V and J genes are TRBV5-6 and TRBJ2-7; D unclear. Germline assignment: CDR1 SGHDT and CDR2 YYEEEE. The CDR3 contains 12 residues. Trimming shortened V by 1 base and J by 3 bases, and 5 bases separated the two germline ends.